The clone carrying this T cell receptor beta chain was counted many times. Its antigen is currently unknown. The data belong to a study of metastatic and nonmetastatic thyroid tumors. On the study more broadly: Thyroid patients, malignant and benign, had repertoires compared across blood and tumor or nodule tissue. General study findings and limits: The study reportedly found significantly higher TCR beta diversity in malignant thyroid tumors than benign nodules, in blood and tumor.

No patient received treatment before thyroid surgery. This CDR3 is built from 15 residues. V lost 0 bases and J 1 base, leaving 12 bases between the germline ends. CDR1 is DFQATT and CDR2 is SNEGSKA in the germline V gene (reference sequence). Authors' analysis steps: The study took CDR3 differences across clinicopathological groups and made a distant-metastasis classifier for papillary thyroid cancer from them. MiXCR re-clonotyped the PCR reads for TCRdb. In this record, the V and J calls reflect TCRdb's handling and not the investigators' own analysis. The data contain 29,000 or so clones, about 4% of them singletons.

The chain has TRBV20-1 and TRBJ1-1, with D unresolved. The clonotype comes from a female donor with papillary thyroid cancer or a benign thyroid nodule (not recorded which). Some clones in this sample may be carry-over from other donors' samples. The sequencing input was blood. The CDR3 is CSARDPGISNTEAFF. The CDR3 region has the DNA TGCAGTGCTAGAGACCCCGGGATCTCGAACACTGAAGCTTTCTTT.